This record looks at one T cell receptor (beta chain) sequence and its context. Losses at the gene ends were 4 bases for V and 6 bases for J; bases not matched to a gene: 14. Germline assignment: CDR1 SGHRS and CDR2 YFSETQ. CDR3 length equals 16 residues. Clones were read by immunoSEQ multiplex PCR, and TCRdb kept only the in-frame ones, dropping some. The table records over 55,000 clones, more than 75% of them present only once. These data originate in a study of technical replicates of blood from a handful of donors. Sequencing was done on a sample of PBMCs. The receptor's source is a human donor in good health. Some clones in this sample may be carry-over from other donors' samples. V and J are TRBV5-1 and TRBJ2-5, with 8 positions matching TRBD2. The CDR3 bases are TGCGCCAGCAGCACAAGCTCCGGGACTAGTCTCAAGACCCAGTACTTC. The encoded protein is CASSTSSGTSLKTQYF.